This entry lists 18 T cell receptor beta chains sequenced from one sample in a study of blood T cell repertoires in COVID-19. TCRdb's table, derived via immunoSEQ multiplex PCR, lists solely in-frame clones and lacks some. The table has about 250,000 clones, 80% to 90% seen once; the top ten hold 1.5% to 2%. The sample taken for sequencing was PBMCs or T cells enriched from blood (not recorded which). These receptors were taken from a man in his forties who had recovered from COVID-19.

The chain is built from TRBV10-3 and TRBJ2-3; a possible D gene is TRBD2 (6 bases). The V and J ends lost 0 bases and 6 bases respectively, with 13 bases between them. The CDR3 loop spans 15 amino acids. Germline-derived CDR1 and CDR2 are ENHRY and SYGVKD. The CDR3 spells CAISESGSRGDTQYF. DNA for the CDR3: TGTGCCATCAGTGAGTCGGGCAGTCGGGGGGATACGCAGTATTTT.

The chain couples TRBV4-1 to TRBJ2-7, with D perhaps TRBD2 (5 bases). The V end was cut by 5 bases, the J end by 3 bases, with 17 bases between. This CDR3 spans 15 amino acids. The germline V gene encodes CDR1 MGHRA and CDR2 YSYEKL. CDR3 amino acids: CASSGMGRGIYEQYF. DNA of the CDR3: TGCGCCAGCAGCGGGATGGGGAGAGGGATCTACGAGCAGTACTTC.

The rearrangement uses TRBV19 and TRBJ1-2, with D unresolved. This CDR3 comprises 14 residues. Germline V CDR1 and CDR2: LNHDA, SQIVND (reference sequence). Trimming left V 2 bases short and J 0 bases short, with 7 bases between. The CDR3 loop reads CASSINPANYGYTF. The DNA of the CDR3 is TGTGCCAGTAGTATAAACCCGGCTAACTATGGCTACACCTTC.

This chain links TRBV5-8 with TRBJ2-2, with D possibly being TRBD1 (6 bases). The CDR3 has 15 residues. The V gene lost 0 bases and the J gene lost 6 bases, with 12 bases spanning the gap. CDR1 is SGHTS, CDR2 YDEGEE, per germline. The CDR3 protein is CASSLAYRVPGELFF. CDR3 DNA: TGTGCCAGCAGCTTGGCCTACAGGGTTCCCGGGGAGCTGTTTTTT. The full variable domain, its missing parts supplied by reference TRBV5-8 and TRBJ2-2, is EAGVTQSPTHLIKTRGQQATLRCSPISGHTSVYWYQQALGLGLQFLLWYDEGEERNRGNFPPRFSGRQFPNYSSELNVNALELEDSALYLCASSLAYRVPGELFFGEGSRLTVL.

V gene TRBV2 combines with J gene TRBJ1-4, with D unclear. Germline V CDR1 and CDR2: SNHLY, FYNNEI. The CDR3 extends over 12 amino acids. V was clipped by 5 bases and J by 7 bases, with 8 bases between them. CDR3 sequence (DNA): TGTGCCAGCAGTTACTCAGGTGAAAAACTGTTTTTT. This gives the protein CASSYSGEKLFF.

The rearrangement uses TRBV4-2 and TRBJ2-5; D not resolved. The CDR3 is 14 residues long. The germline CDR1 and CDR2 sequences are LGHNA and YNFKEQ. Trimming left V 1 base short and J 3 bases short, with 9 bases between. The CDR3 protein is CASSQGNREETQYF. The CDR3 bases are TGTGCCAGCAGCCAAGGTAATAGAGAAGAGACCCAGTACTTC.

The chain is built from TRBV5-4 and TRBJ2-3, with unresolved D. The CDR3 length is 17 residues. Trimming took off 2 bases at V and 2 bases at J, with 18 bases between the two ends. CDR1 is SGHNT, CDR2 YYREEE, per germline (reference sequence). CDR3 bases: TGTGCCAGCAGCTTCGATGTGGGCTCCATGGACACAGATACGCAGTATTTT. This translates into CASSFDVGSMDTDTQYF.

The V and J genes are TRBV23-1 and TRBJ2-1, with 10 nucleotides matching TRBD2. TRBV23-1 belongs to the ORF category, with a function that is uncertain. After removal of 0 bases from V and 9 bases from J, the junction contained 5 bases not matched to a gene. The CDR3 has 15 amino acids. CDR3 DNA sequence: TGCGCCAGCAGTCAATCGCTAGCGGGAGAGGGTGAGCAGTTCTTC. Its protein product is CASSQSLAGEGEQFF.

V usage is TRBV4-1 and J usage is TRBJ2-5, with unresolved D. Trimming cost V 3 bases and J 5 bases, with 19 bases left between them. This CDR3 spans 16 amino acids. The germline CDR1 and CDR2 sequences are MGHRA and YSYEKL. The CDR3 region has the DNA TGCGCCAGCAGCCAGGAGCTTCCGTTCTCGCGGGAGACCCAGTACTTC. Translated, it gives CASSQELPFSRETQYF.

The chain combines TRBV12-5 with TRBJ2-1; unclear D gene. The CDR3 runs to 12 residues. CDR1 is LGHNT, CDR2 FRNRAP, per germline. The V end was cut by 3 bases, the J end by 15 bases, with 15 bases between. CDR3 bases: TGTGCTAGTGGTTTCCTGGCGGCAGAACGGTTCTTC. Its protein product is CASGFLAAERFF.

The chain employs TRBV28 and TRBJ2-7; TRBD2 agrees at 11 bases. CDR1 is MDHEN, CDR2 SYDVKM, per germline. The junction had 8 bases not matched to a gene; V was cut back by 7 bases and J by 3 bases. The CDR3 is 15 amino acids. The CDR3: CASINTGTSGYEQYF. The DNA for the CDR3 is TGTGCCAGCATAAACACTGGGACTAGCGGCTACGAGCAGTACTTC. Using reference TRBV28 and TRBJ2-7 for the parts outside the CDR3, the full variable domain is DVKVTQSSRYLVKRTGEKVFLECVQDMDHENMFWYRQDPGLGLRLIYFSYDVKMKEKGDIPEGYSVSREKKERFSLILESASTNQTSMYLCASINTGTSGYEQYFGPGTRLTVT.

This clone was counted between two and nine times. V usage is TRBV7-9 and J usage is TRBJ2-1; maybe TRBD2 (6 bases). Germline values: CDR1 SEHNR, CDR2 FQNEAQ (reference sequence). The germline V and J ends were trimmed by 2 bases and 0 bases, with 8 bases remaining between them. CDR3 length: 15 amino acids. CDR3 residues: CASSLLADSYNEQFF. The CDR3 DNA follows: TGTGCCAGCAGCTTATTAGCGGACTCCTACAATGAGCAGTTCTTC.

This chain links TRBV27 with TRBJ2-1, with a weak D call TRBD2 (6 bases). This CDR3 has 15 amino acids. Germline-derived CDR1 and CDR2 are MNHEY and SMNVEV (reference sequence). Trimming removed 2 bases from V and 2 bases from J, with 10 bases in between. In DNA form, the CDR3 reads TGTGCCAGCAGTTTACCCGGGAGCACCTACAATGAGCAGTTCTTC. Amino acids: CASSLPGSTYNEQFF.

The rearrangement uses TRBV5-1 and TRBJ2-1; 10 positions agree with TRBD2. The CDR3 loop spans 20 amino acids. After removal of 4 bases from V and 5 bases from J, the junction contained 21 bases not matched to a gene. Per germline, CDR1 SGHRS and CDR2 YFSETQ. This CDR3 reads CASSRPPGLAPRAPDNEQFF. The CDR3 DNA sequence: TGCGCCAGCAGCCGTCCACCGGGACTAGCGCCTAGAGCACCCGACAATGAGCAGTTCTTC.

The rearrangement joins TRBV12-3 or TRBV12-4 to TRBJ1-5; 7 positions match TRBD1. The CDR3 sequence is 13 residues long. V was clipped by 8 bases and J by 9 bases; unmatched bases: 10. This CDR3 reads CASGYRGLGPQHF. The CDR3 bases are TGTGCCAGCGGCTACAGGGGCCTGGGGCCCCAGCATTTT.

CDR3 sequence reads: CASSLNRGSQPQHF. CDR3 bases: TGCGCCAGCAGCTTGAACAGGGGATCTCAGCCCCAGCATTTT. V gene TRBV5-1 combines with J gene TRBJ1-5, with TRBD1 matching 7 bases. The junction had 4 bases not matched to a gene; V was cut back by 1 base and J by 6 bases. Germline V gives CDR1 SGHRS, CDR2 YFSETQ. The CDR3 is 14 residues long. Using reference TRBV5-1 and TRBJ1-5 for the parts outside the CDR3, the full variable domain is KAGVTQTPRYLIKTRGQQVTLSCSPISGHRSVSWYQQTPGQGLQFLFEYFSETQRNKGNFPGRFSGRQFSNSRSEMNVSTLELGDSALYLCASSLNRGSQPQHFGDGTRLSIL.

The chain joins TRBV3-1 (or the pseudogene TRBV3-2) to TRBJ1-6; 9 bases align to TRBD1. The CDR3 spans 16 residues. V lost 4 bases and J lost 7; bases outside the gene matches: 8. CDR1 LGHDT and CDR2 YNNKEL come from the germline V gene (reference sequence). The CDR3 DNA follows: TGTGCCAGCAGCCCATCCCCGGGACAGGGAAATTCACCCCTCCACTTT. Translating it yields CASSPSPGQGNSPLHF.

The V call is TRBV7-9, the J call TRBJ1-3; D gene uncertain. Between the trimmed V and J ends, which lost 5 bases and 0 bases, there was a span of 11 bases. There are 15 residues in the CDR3. Looked up from germline, CDR1 is SEHNR and CDR2 is FQNEAQ (reference sequence). CDR3 in DNA: TGTGCCAGCAGCACCGGAGGGTCCTCTGGAAACACCATATATTTT. This translates into CASSTGGSSGNTIYF.